These 21 T cell receptor beta chains share one sample of origin, sequenced in a study of patients and donors after allogeneic stem cell transplantation. In TCRdb, the RT-PCR reads were re-called with MiXCR into one record per CDR3 protein. The data show tens of thousands of distinct CDR3 sequences, about 28% seen once. Sequencing was done on a sample of blood, either unsorted or a sorted T cell fraction (not recorded which). These receptors were obtained from a human donor who was either an allogeneic HSCT recipient or a stem cell or donor lymphocyte infusion donor (not recorded which). It is not recorded whose cells these are; they may come from a transplant donor.

Only a few counts were recorded for this clonotype. CDR3 nucleotide sequence: TGTGCCAGCAGTTTTACCGGGACAGAGGAGACCCAGTACTTC. Its protein is CASSFTGTEETQYF. The chain joins TRBV5-6 to TRBJ2-5, with TRBD1 matching 7 bases. The V gene's germline CDR1 is SGHDT and CDR2 YYEEEE. V shed 5 bases and J 5 bases; nucleotides not matched to a gene: 9. This CDR3 contains 14 residues.

This clonotype showed up just a few times. The chain combines TRBV20-1 with TRBJ1-6; D gene unclear. Germline V gene sequence: CDR1 DFQATT, CDR2 SNEGSKA (reference sequence). This CDR3 contains 13 residues. V lost 1 base to trimming and J lost 6 bases, with 7 bases between them. As DNA, the CDR3 is TGCAGTGCTAGAGGGAACAGTAATTCACCCCTCCACTTT. Translated: CSARGNSNSPLHF.

The table lists this clonotype with a few counts. This rearrangement joins TRBV27 to TRBJ1-6; D is unresolved. Germline lookup yields CDR1 MNHEY and CDR2 SMNVEV (reference sequence). The CDR3 totals 16 residues. The V and J ends lost 5 bases and 7 bases respectively, with 18 bases between them. CDR3 in DNA: TGTGCCAGCAGTCCCTGGACCCAACAACTAAATTCACCCCTCCACTTT. As protein: CASSPWTQQLNSPLHF.

This clonotype showed up many times. V is TRBV6-5 and J is TRBJ1-1, with a possible D match to TRBD1 (5 bases). Looked up from germline, CDR1 is MNHEY and CDR2 is SVGAGI. The CDR3 spans 14 residues. V gave up 3 bases and J gave up 0 bases, with 8 bases separating them. CDR3 in amino acids: CASSYRGLNTEAFF. CDR3 DNA sequence: TGTGCCAGCAGTTATAGGGGCCTGAACACTGAAGCTTTCTTT.

The chain carries TRBV29-1 and TRBJ2-7; tentatively, D is TRBD1 (7 bases). CDR3 length equals 12 residues. Germline CDR1 reads SQVTM; CDR2 reads ANQGSEA. V gave up 7 bases and J gave up 4 bases, with 14 bases separating them. CDR3 loop: CSGGAGGYEQYF. CDR3 DNA sequence: TGCAGCGGCGGTGCAGGGGGGTACGAGCAGTACTTC.

This clonotype was counted at least ten times. The gene calls are TRBV5-4 and TRBJ1-6; D gene ambiguous. The V and J ends lost 1 base and 6 bases respectively, with 2 bases between them. CDR3 length: 12 residues. From germline, CDR1 is SGHNT and CDR2 YYREEE (reference sequence). This CDR3 is CASSLSNSPLHF. CDR3 nucleotides: TGTGCCAGCAGCTTGTCTAATTCACCCCTCCACTTT.

This clonotype was seen a few times. The chain employs TRBV29-1 and TRBJ1-6; D not resolved. The V gene's germline CDR1 is SQVTM and CDR2 ANQGSEA. V was cut by 6 bases and J by 0 bases, with 6 bases left in between. The CDR3 spans 13 residues. CDR3 amino acids: CSVRDSYNSPLHF. The CDR3 DNA follows: TGCAGCGTCCGAGACTCCTATAATTCACCCCTCCACTTT.

In this sample, this clonotype turned up a few times. This chain links TRBV5-6 with TRBJ1-5, with D tentatively TRBD1 (6 bases). Trimming stripped 4 bases from V and 2 bases from J, with 19 bases between. Germline CDR1 SGHDT, CDR2 YYEEEE. There are 17 residues in the CDR3. CDR3 DNA sequence: TGTGCCAGCAGCCTGTGGACAGCTCCCCTTCGCAATCAGCCCCAGCATTTT. Translation: CASSLWTAPLRNQPQHF.

CDR3 DNA sequence: TGCAGCGTTGAAGGGACAGGGGGAAACTATGGCTACACCTTC. Protein product: CSVEGTGGNYGYTF. The chain couples TRBV29-1 to TRBJ1-2, with 10 bases aligning to TRBD1. Germline V CDR1 and CDR2: SQVTM, ANQGSEA. This CDR3 has 14 amino acids. The J segment lost 2 bases and the V segment lost 1 base, leaving 1 base of the junction unmatched. Using reference TRBV29-1 and TRBJ1-2 for the parts outside the CDR3, the full variable domain is SAVISQKPSRDICQRGTSLTIQCQVDSQVTMMFWYRQQPGQSLTLIATANQGSEATYESGFVIDKFPISRPNLTFSTLTVSNMSPEDSSIYLCSVEGTGGNYGYTFGSGTRLTVV.

Ten or more counts support this clonotype. The chain couples TRBV4-3 to TRBJ1-4; maybe TRBD1 (5 bases). Germline lookup yields CDR1 LGHNA and CDR2 YSLEER. This CDR3 contains 15 residues. Trimming pared 4 bases from V and 7 bases from J, leaving 16 bases between. The CDR3 region has the DNA TGCGCCAGCAGCCTAAACCGGGACCGGGGTGAAAAACTGTTTTTT. It is translated as CASSLNRDRGEKLFF.

This clonotype was seen only a few times. The J gene is TRBJ2-3, the V gene TRBV6-5; D is ambiguous. This CDR3 contains 13 residues. Germline CDR1 and CDR2: MNHEY and SVGAGI. The V and J ends lost 6 bases and 0 bases respectively, with 7 bases between them. CDR3 residues: CASRPVSTDTQYF. In nucleotides, the CDR3 is TGTGCCAGCAGGCCCGTGAGCACAGATACGCAGTATTTT.

This clonotype was observed a handful of times. The chain employs TRBV20-1 and TRBJ1-2; D is possibly TRBD1 (6 bases). V shed 6 bases and J shed 4 bases, with 15 bases lying between them. Germline CDR1 reads DFQATT; CDR2 reads SNEGSKA (reference sequence). This CDR3 comprises 13 residues. As DNA, the CDR3 is TGCAGTGCCAAAGTCGACAGGCCCTATGGCTACACCTTC. Its translation is CSAKVDRPYGYTF.

V and J are TRBV4-1 and TRBJ2-3; D unclear. Germline V CDR1 and CDR2: MGHRA, YSYEKL. This CDR3 has 17 amino acids. Between the trimmed V and J ends, which lost 1 base and 3 bases, there was a span of 17 bases. This CDR3 reads CASSQGPILLVTDTQYF. Here the CDR3 DNA reads TGCGCCAGCAGCCAAGGGCCCATCTTACTCGTTACAGATACGCAGTATTTT.

The rearrangement uses TRBV9 and TRBJ1-2; 7 nucleotides agree with TRBD1. Trimming took 4 bases from V and 2 from J; bases not matched to a gene: 2. This CDR3 comprises 13 residues. Germline V gene sequence: CDR1 SGDLS, CDR2 YYNGEE. The CDR3 DNA reads as TGTGCCAGCAGCCCGGGACAGAACTATGGCTACACCTTC. As protein: CASSPGQNYGYTF.

V and J are TRBV20-1 and TRBJ1-1; no clear D gene. Germline CDR1 is DFQATT and CDR2 is SNEGSKA (reference sequence). There are 14 residues in the CDR3. V lost 0 bases and J lost 4, with 12 bases in between. Here the CDR3 DNA reads TGCAGTGCTAGAGATTCGGTAGTGGTCACTGAAGCTTTCTTT. Its protein is CSARDSVVVTEAFF.

This clonotype was counted many times. This rearrangement joins TRBV20-1 to TRBJ1-5, with D hard to call. V lost 5 bases to trimming and J lost 1 base, with 9 bases between them. The length of the CDR3 is 13 residues. CDR1 and CDR2 (germline): DFQATT, SNEGSKA (reference sequence). CDR3 sequence (DNA): TGCAGTGCTCTTCGTAGGAGCAATCAGCCCCAGCATTTT. It encodes CSALRRSNQPQHF.

The rearrangement links TRBV5-1 to TRBJ1-2; 8 bases agree with TRBD1. In germline, CDR1 is SGHRS, CDR2 YFSETQ. The CDR3 has 15 residues. Losses at the gene ends were 1 base for V and 6 bases for J; bases not matched to a gene: 8. DNA of the CDR3: TGCGCCAGCAGCTTGCAGGGGCAGGGGGCCGATGGCTACACCTTC. The encoded protein is CASSLQGQGADGYTF.

The chain couples TRBV7-3 to TRBJ2-3, with TRBD1 identical over 7 bases. The CDR3 contains 14 residues. Germline V gene sequence: CDR1 SGHTA, CDR2 FQGTGA. V shed 5 bases and J 2 bases; nucleotides not matched to a gene: 4. The CDR3 sequence is CASSPDRYTDTQYF. The CDR3 DNA is TGTGCCAGCAGCCCGGACAGGTACACAGATACGCAGTATTTT.

This chain joins TRBV11-1 and TRBJ2-7; 7 bases agree with TRBD1. CDR1 and CDR2 from the germline V gene are SGHAT and FQDESV (reference sequence). With 4 bases clipped from V and 4 bases from J, the junction kept 4 bases outside the gene matches. There are 13 residues in the CDR3. DNA for the CDR3: TGTGCCAGCAGCTCGGGACAGCTTTACGAGCAGTACGTC. Its translation is CASSSGQLYEQYV.

The chain has TRBV6-5 and TRBJ2-3; weak D call: TRBD2 (5 bases). Trimming took off 2 bases at V and 2 bases at J, with 8 bases between the two ends. The germline V gene encodes CDR1 MNHEY and CDR2 SVGAGI. The CDR3 has 14 amino acids. CDR3 loop: CASSYGLVTDTQYF. CDR3 in DNA: TGTGCCAGCAGTTACGGACTTGTCACAGATACGCAGTATTTT.

This clonotype was counted between two and nine times. This chain links TRBV6-1 with TRBJ1-2; D unresolved. CDR3 length: 10 amino acids. Germline V gene lookup returns CDR1 MNHNS and CDR2 SASEGT. Between the trimmed V and J ends, which lost 7 bases and 6 bases, there was a span of 6 bases. The CDR3 reads CASTGDGYTF. DNA of the CDR3: TGTGCCAGCACCGGGGATGGCTACACCTTC.